A single count supports the clone carrying this TCR beta chain. This record comes from a study of blood T cell repertoires in COVID-19. Repertoires were generated with immunoSEQ multiplex PCR, while TCRdb's copy carries only in-frame clones and drops some. The sample records about 190,000 clones, 88% being singletons. Germline V gene data show CDR1 as MNHEY and CDR2 as SVGAGI. V lost 6 bases and J lost 10; bases outside the gene matches: 8. The CDR3 totals 15 residues. Sample: peripheral blood. This TCR was recovered from a man between 18 and 29 years old with active or convalescent COVID-19. The chain links TRBV6-5 to TRBJ1-6, with 11 bases matching TRBD1. This CDR3 reads CASSRDRGLESPLHF. CDR3 nucleotides: TGTGCCAGCAGCCGGGACAGGGGGTTAGAGTCACCCCTCCACTTT.